This TCR beta chain was captured by sequencing in a study of T cell repertoires in cytomegalovirus infection. Study-wide background: An indication of both CMV infection and matching HLA type came from public TCR beta signatures. Notes on the study in general: HLA-C-restricted, CMV-specific TCR beta clonotypes were dominant ex vivo.

In regard to this clonotype: The antigen is unknown. The junction shows a germline mismatch at one end, possibly a read error.

TCRdb reprocessed the reads via MiXCR and lists one record per CDR3 protein. This table has some 700,000 distinct CDR3 sequences, about a third appearing once. The CDR3 loop spans 13 amino acids. The germline V gene has CDR1 DFQATT and CDR2 SNEGSKA (reference sequence). The sequence was obtained from a human donor in good health (CMV status not recorded). Some clones in this sample may be carry-over from other donors' samples. The material sequenced was PBMCs. The rearrangement uses TRBV20-1 and TRBJ2-7; D remains unclear. This CDR3 reads CSARALDDYEPYF. In DNA, the CDR3 is TGCAGTGCTAGAGCCTTGGACGATTACGAGCCGTACTTC.